The clone carrying this T cell receptor (beta chain) appeared a few times. The antigen is not known. A second PCR of about 7 to 12 cycles used a sample-barcoded 5' primer and a J-beta primer mix. A 12-random-nucleotide template-switch adaptor tagged each cDNA molecule. TCRdb redid the calling of the 5' RACE reads with MiXCR, one entry per CDR3 protein. This table has around 1,900,000 distinct CDR3 sequences, about 39% appearing once. The trim removed 5 bases at V and 2 bases at J, leaving 12 bases unmatched. This CDR3 is built from 17 residues. Germline V gene sequence: CDR1 SGHTA, CDR2 FQGNSA. This specimen belongs to a study of blood T cells in healthy people across ages. Notes on the study in general: Donors of long life had a larger count of naive CD4+ cells and greater diversity than aged donors.

The J gene is TRBJ2-5, the V gene TRBV7-2; TRBD2 matches at 9 bases. This sequence originates from a human donor in good health. What was sequenced was blood. The CDR3: CASSPKSRLAGQETQYF. In nucleotides, the CDR3 is TGTGCCAGCAGCCCCAAATCTAGGCTAGCGGGGCAAGAGACCCAGTACTTC.